The rows below give T cell receptor beta chains drawn from one sample of a study of beta chain features in type 1 diabetes. The assay was immunoSEQ multiplex PCR, and TCRdb's table has in-frame clones only and misses some. This table has about 29,000 clones, roughly 56% appearing once. Sample: Tregs from blood. The origin of the receptors is a woman aged 18-29 years with type 1 diabetes. Both conserved end residues are part of each CDR3. Each record gives: V gene, clone size, J gene, D gene, CDR3 DNA, CDR3 protein. The D gene is left open where the match is weak. Not every row has a clone size; where given, it reads once, few, many or a size class.

TRBV6-1	.	TRBJ1-2	.	TGTGCCAGCAGTTTCTCTACAGGGCGTAGGCCTTACTTC	CASSFSTGRRPYF
TRBV28	once	TRBJ2-7	TRBD1	TGTGCCAGCAGTTTCTACAGGGGGCGTTTGAGCTACGAGCAGTACTTC	CASSFYRGRLSYEQYF
TRBV7-2	.	TRBJ2-5	TRBD1	TGTGCCAGCAGCCCGGGACAGGTATACCAAGAGACCCAGTACTTC	CASSPGQVYQETQYF
TRBV2	.	TRBJ2-5	TRBD2	TGTGCCAGCAGTCCCGGGACTAGCGGGAGGAAGGAGACCCAGTACTTC	CASSPGTSGRKETQYF
TRBV7-8	.	TRBJ2-7	.	TGTGCCAGCAGCACCTCCGGGACACTCTACGAGCAGTACTTC	CASSTSGTLYEQYF
TRBV27	.	TRBJ1-5	TRBD1	TGTGCCAGCACTCGTTACGGGACAGGCTTTACCATAGGCAATCAGCCCCAGCATTTT	CASTRYGTGFTIGNQPQHF
TRBV28	.	TRBJ1-1	.	TGTGCCAGCAGTTTGCGGGACACTGAAGCTTTCTTT	CASSLRDTEAFF
TRBV5-1	.	TRBJ2-1	TRBD2	TGCGCCAGCAGCATTAGCGGGATTGTCTACAATGAGCAGTTCTTC	CASSISGIVYNEQFF
TRBV30	.	TRBJ2-1	.	TGTGCCTGGGCAGCGAGTCACAATGAGCAGTTCTTC	CAWAASHNEQFF
TRBV7-3	.	TRBJ2-3	TRBD2	TGTGCCAGCAGCCGAGCGGGACCCACAGATACGCAGTATTTT	CASSRAGPTDTQYF
TRBV5-1	.	TRBJ1-6	.	TGCGCCAGCAGCTTGGCTCCCGGTTCACCCCTCCACTTT	CASSLAPGSPLHF
TRBV7-8	.	TRBJ2-1	TRBD2	TGTGCCAGCAGCTTAGGTCCGGGACTAGGTTGGGGAATCTACAATGAGCAGTTCTTC	CASSLGPGLGWGIYNEQFF
TRBV19	medium-sized	TRBJ2-7	TRBD2	TGTGCCAGTAGTCGCCTTGGGACTAGACCCTACGAGCAGTACTTC	CASSRLGTRPYEQYF
TRBV18	.	TRBJ1-2	.	TGTGCCAGCTCGGCTGCTAACTATGGCTACACCTTC	CASSAANYGYTF
TRBV27	.	TRBJ2-2	.	TGTGCCAGCAGTCCGGACAGTCACAGCGGGACTCTGCCCGGGGAGCTGTTTTTT	CASSPDSHSGTLPGELFF
TRBV6-5	few	TRBJ1-5	.	TGTGCCAGCAGTTACTCCATGGTGAGTCAGCCCCAGCATTTT	CASSYSMVSQPQHF
TRBV10-3	.	TRBJ2-3	TRBD2	TGTGCCATCAGCCCGGGGGGGATCACAGATACGCAGTATTTT	CAISPGGITDTQYF
TRBV5-1	few	TRBJ2-7	TRBD1	TGCGCCAGCAGCCCCGGGACAGGGGGCGCCTACGAGCAGTACTTC	CASSPGTGGAYEQYF
TRBV5-1	.	TRBJ2-6	.	TGCGCCAGCAGCCCTACAGGGCCTGGGGCCAACGTCCTGACTTTC	CASSPTGPGANVLTF
TRBV19	.	TRBJ1-4	TRBD1	TGTGCCAGTAGCAGGGGGCGGGCTAATGAAAAACTGTTTTTT	CASSRGRANEKLFF
TRBV11-3	.	TRBJ2-1	.	TGTGCCAGCAGCTCTACCTACCGCTCCTACAATGAGCAGTTCTTC	CASSSTYRSYNEQFF
TRBV5-8	once	TRBJ2-1	TRBD2	TGTGCCAGCAGCTTGTATCTAGCGGGAGGGTTCGGCAATGAGCAGTTCTTC	CASSLYLAGGFGNEQFF
TRBV5-6	.	TRBJ2-6	.	TGTGCCAGCAGCTTTTGGCAGGGCCTGAGGGCCAACGTCCTGACTTTC	CASSFWQGLRANVLTF
TRBV10-3	few	TRBJ1-4	TRBD1	TGTGCCGTTGGACAGGGGGCCGGCGAAAAACTGTTTTTT	CAVGQGAGEKLFF
TRBV7-2	few	TRBJ2-3	TRBD2	TGTGCCAGCAGCTTCCGAAGGGCGGGAGGGGCTAGCACAGATACGCAGTATTTT	CASSFRRAGGASTDTQYF
TRBV2	few	TRBJ2-5	TRBD1	TGTGCCAGCAGTGGGGACAGGGGTGGAGGTGGCCAGTACTTC	CASSGDRGGGGQYF
TRBV2	.	TRBJ2-3	.	TGTGCCAGCAGCGACATGGCTAGCCACACAGATACGCAGTATTTT	CASSDMASHTDTQYF
TRBV5-1	.	TRBJ1-6	.	TGCGCCAGCAGCTTGGATGGAGCGAGCTCCTATAATTCACCCCTCCACTTT	CASSLDGASSYNSPLHF
TRBV10-3	.	TRBJ1-2	TRBD1	TGTGCCATCACCGAAACGGGACAGGGAATGGGGATTCGTGGCTACACCTTC	CAITETGQGMGIRGYTF
TRBV14	.	TRBJ2-1	TRBD1	TGTGCCAGCAGCCAAGGAGTCCCGGGACAGGTTGGGAGGAGTAATGAGCAGTTCTTC	CASSQGVPGQVGRSNEQFF
TRBV7-2	.	TRBJ2-2	.	TGTGCCAGCAGCTTAATGCAGGCACAGAACACCGGGGAGCTGTTTTTT	CASSLMQAQNTGELFF
TRBV29-1	.	TRBJ2-7	TRBD2	TGCAGCGTTGTTGGCCGGAGTAGCGGGGGGGGGTCCTACGAGCAGTACTTC	CSVVGRSSGGGSYEQYF
TRBV10-3	.	TRBJ2-2	TRBD2	TGTGCCATCCGGGGGAGGGAAGCGACCGGGGAGCTGTTTTTT	CAIRGREATGELFF
TRBV7-9	.	TRBJ2-5	.	TGTGCCAGCAGCTCCTTCCAAGAGACCCAGTACTTC	CASSSFQETQYF
TRBV18	few	TRBJ2-6	.	TGTGCCAGCTCACCAATGAAACAGGGCTTTGGGGCCAACGTCCTGACTTTC	CASSPMKQGFGANVLTF
TRBV2	once	TRBJ1-5	TRBD1	TGTGCCAGCAGAGGAACGACAGGGGGCCCTCAGCCCCAGCATTTT	CASRGTTGGPQPQHF
TRBV10-3	few	TRBJ2-5	.	TGTGCCGCCACCCCGGGGGGCTCAGAGACCCAGTACTTC	CAATPGGSETQYF
TRBV5-1	.	TRBJ2-5	TRBD1	TGCGCCAGCAGCCTGGGACAGGGGATGGTGGAGACCCAGTACTTC	CASSLGQGMVETQYF
TRBV10-3	medium-sized	TRBJ2-5	.	TGTGCCAGCAAGAGGGGAGCGGGAGAGACCCAGTACTTC	CASKRGAGETQYF
TRBV6-6	once	TRBJ2-5	TRBD2	TGTGCCAGCAGTGGCGGGGGACTAGCTGGGGAGACCCAGTACTTC	CASSGGGLAGETQYF